The 21 T cell receptor beta chains below all came from one sample that was sequenced in a study of persistence of HIV-infected CD4 T cells (dated by TCRdb to the early 2020s). No antigen has been identified for these receptors. TCRbeta repertoires were sequenced from genomic DNA with the immunoSEQ hsTCRB assay version 4 in survey mode. In TCRdb, the immuneACCESS table is reduced to in-frame sequences with V and J assigned. These tables do not hold every clone; where another copy was compared, an unresolved V gene accounts for under half, and the others remain unexplained. The sample yields about 46,000 clones; just under 90% were counted once. Together, the top ten hold 3% to 3.5% of the sample. This specimen's treatment or condition label, per the study, means: suppressive antiretroviral therapy. As a nonspecific positive control representing the CD4+ T cell repertoire, the cells were stimulated with anti-CD3/anti-CD28 magnetic beads. Responding CD4+ T cells were sorted by upregulation of both CD40 ligand and CD69.

This sample comprised CD4+ T cells sorted from PBMCs after approximately 20-hour stimulation, obtained from a patient who received antiretroviral therapy. The sample's cell subset or site label, decoded: CD40L+CD69+ CD4 T cells responding to anti-CD3/anti-CD28 beads, representing the overall repertoire. The receptors were gathered from an adult woman with HIV who was CMV-seropositive.

The CDR3 bases are TGTGCCAGCAGCCGTTTATCGGACCGGCCCTACGAGCAGTACTTC. Its protein is CASSRLSDRPYEQYF. The chain joins TRBV11-3 to TRBJ2-7; no clear D gene. The germline gives CDR1 SGHNT, CDR2 YENEEA. The length of the CDR3 is 15 residues. Deletions cut 5 bases from V and 2 bases from J, with 16 bases between. Using reference TRBV11-3 and TRBJ2-7 for the parts outside the CDR3, the full variable domain is EAGVVQSPRYKIIEKKQPVAFWCNPISGHNTLYWYLQNLGQGPELLIRYENEEAVDDSQLPKDRFSAERLKGVDSTLKIQPAELGDSAVYLCASSRLSDRPYEQYFGPGTRLTVT.

V and J are TRBV28 and TRBJ1-4; D call uncertain. Germline CDR1 is MDHEN and CDR2 is SYDVKM. Trimming left V 6 bases short and J 7 bases short, with 9 bases between. CDR3 size: 12 residues. The chain's CDR3 is CASRRRGEKLFF. For the CDR3, the DNA is TGTGCCAGCAGGCGGCGGGGTGAAAAACTGTTTTTT.

This rearrangement joins TRBV19 to TRBJ1-1, with 7 bases aligning to TRBD1. The length of the CDR3 is 15 residues. The V segment lost 2 bases and the J segment 1 base; nucleotides outside the gene matches: 4. The germline V gene encodes CDR1 LNHDA and CDR2 SQIVND (reference sequence). CDR3 sequence (DNA): TGTGCCAGTAGTATAAGACAGGGTACGAACACTGAAGCTTTCTTT. Translating gives CASSIRQGTNTEAFF.

The rearrangement links TRBV18 to TRBJ2-1; 9 positions agree with TRBD1. V lost 2 bases, J lost 7 bases, and 3 bases stayed unmatched. The germline CDR1 and CDR2 sequences are KGHSH and LQKENI. The CDR3 totals 14 residues. The CDR3 is CASSPTGQGNEQFF. The DNA for the CDR3 is TGTGCCAGCTCACCAACGGGACAGGGAAATGAGCAGTTCTTC.

The chain recombines TRBV7-2 with TRBJ2-7, with a possible D match to TRBD2 (7 bases). The CDR3 contains 15 residues. CDR1 and CDR2 (germline): SGHTA, FQGNSA. Deletions cut 6 bases from V and 7 bases from J, with 22 bases between. CDR3 in DNA: TGTGCCAGCAGACCTGCGGGGGCGCCCTCGGGGGAGCAGTACTTC. Encoded protein: CASRPAGAPSGEQYF.

The chain uses TRBV5-5 and TRBJ2-1; D could derive from TRBD1 or TRBD2 (6 bases each). Per the germline V gene, CDR1 is SGHKS and CDR2 is YYEKEE (reference sequence). The CDR3 contains 15 residues. V lost 4 bases to trimming and J lost 6 bases, with 17 bases between them. CDR3 sequence (DNA): TGTGCCAGCAGCCCCTCTATCGGGGGCCCCAATGAGCAGTTCTTC. Protein product: CASSPSIGGPNEQFF.

The chain has TRBV19 and TRBJ1-1; the match to TRBD1 covers 12 bases. The ends lost 6 bases at V and 8 bases at J; junction bases unmatched: 7. The germline gives CDR1 LNHDA, CDR2 SQIVND (reference sequence). The length of the CDR3 is 14 residues. The CDR3 DNA sequence: TGTGCCAGTAGGCGAACCGGGACAGGGGGCGAAGCTTTCTTT. Protein sequence: CASRRTGTGGEAFF.

The chain uses TRBV21-1 and TRBJ1-1. TRBV21-1 is a known pseudogene. The CDR3 covers 16 residues. The CDR3 protein is CASSKVAVRTNTEAFF. CDR3 coding DNA: TGTGCCAGCAGCAAAGTAGCGGTCAGGACGAACACTGAAGCTTTCTTT.

The chain links TRBV3-1 (or the pseudogene TRBV3-2) to TRBJ2-3; D not certain. Germline CDR1 reads LGHDT; CDR2 reads YNNKEL (reference sequence). V lost 0 bases and J lost 1, with 5 bases in between. The CDR3 loop spans 14 amino acids. The CDR3 DNA follows: TGTGCCAGCAGCCAAGATCGGGGCACAGATACGCAGTATTTT. Translating gives CASSQDRGTDTQYF.

The chain combines TRBV5-1 with TRBJ1-2, with D unclear. The V gene's germline CDR1 is SGHRS and CDR2 YFSETQ. The CDR3 sequence is 13 residues long. V was trimmed by 0 bases and J by 8 bases, leaving 11 bases between them. The CDR3: CASSLELSEGYTF. In DNA, the CDR3 is TGCGCCAGCAGCTTGGAGCTTTCGGAAGGCTACACCTTC.

In DNA, the CDR3 is TGTGCCAGCAGCCTGGGGCCGGGACAGGGTGCTAACTATGGCTACACCTTC. It codes for CASSLGPGQGANYGYTF. V is TRBV5-4 and J is TRBJ1-2, with 9 bases identical to TRBD1. This CDR3 contains 17 residues. CDR1 is SGHNT and CDR2 is YYREEE in the germline V gene (reference sequence). V lost 4 bases to trimming and J lost 0 bases; unmatched junction nucleotides: 10.

The V gene is TRBV7-3, the J gene TRBJ2-2, with D maybe TRBD2 (6 bases). The CDR3 is 15 amino acids. The germline V gene encodes CDR1 SGHTA and CDR2 FQGTGA. The V end lost 2 bases, the J end lost 5 bases, and 12 bases lay between the germline ends. The CDR3 DNA reads TGTGCCAGCAGCTTAGGAGGGCGGAGAACCGGGGAGCTGTTTTTT. The encoded protein is CASSLGGRRTGELFF.

The J gene is TRBJ1-2, the V gene TRBV3-1 (or the pseudogene TRBV3-2); 8 nucleotides agree with TRBD1. This CDR3 has 15 amino acids. Germline assignment: CDR1 LGHDT and CDR2 YNNKEL (reference sequence). After removal of 3 bases from V and 5 bases from J, the junction contained 8 bases not matched to a gene. CDR3 residues: CASSQSGTGPYGYTF. DNA for the CDR3: TGTGCCAGCAGCCAGTCCGGGACAGGTCCGTATGGCTACACCTTC.

The chain joins TRBV14 to TRBJ2-2; no definite D call. The germline V gene encodes CDR1 SGHDN and CDR2 FVKESK. CDR3 length: 15 residues. Trimming took off 5 bases at V and 2 bases at J, with 12 bases between the two ends. CDR3 in amino acids: CASSEIGTNTGELFF. In nucleotides, the CDR3 is TGTGCCAGCAGCGAAATCGGAACCAACACCGGGGAGCTGTTTTTT.

This rearrangement joins TRBV2 to TRBJ1-2, with 7 bases lining up with TRBD1. The CDR3 has 14 amino acids. CDR1 is SNHLY and CDR2 is FYNNEI in the germline V gene. With V trimmed by 4 bases and J by 2 bases, 4 bases remained unmatched. CDR3 coding DNA: TGTGCCAGCAGTGGGGGACAGACGAACTATGGCTACACCTTC. This encodes CASSGGQTNYGYTF.

This chain joins TRBV28 and TRBJ1-2; D gene uncertain. Germline CDR1 MDHEN, CDR2 SYDVKM. The CDR3 is 13 residues long. Trimming pared 3 bases from V and 1 base from J, leaving 6 bases between. CDR3 loop: CASSFRFNYGYTF. DNA of the CDR3: TGTGCCAGCAGTTTTCGGTTTAACTATGGCTACACCTTC.

The gene calls are TRBV9 and TRBJ1-1; TRBD1 aligns across 10 bases. Per germline, CDR1 SGDLS and CDR2 YYNGEE. CDR3 length: 18 amino acids. V lost 4 bases to trimming and J lost 2 bases; unmatched junction nucleotides: 14. In nucleotides, the CDR3 is TGTGCCAGCAGCCCATTCACCGTGGGGGACAGGGGTAACACTGAAGCTTTCTTT. This translates into CASSPFTVGDRGNTEAFF.

V and J are TRBV6-1 and TRBJ1-2; D remains unclear. This CDR3 region has 16 residues. The V gene lost 2 bases and the J gene lost 0 bases, with 13 bases spanning the gap. Germline CDR1 MNHNS, CDR2 SASEGT. CDR3 sequence (DNA): TGTGCCAGCAGTGAAAGTTCGGCAGCTGCTAACTATGGCTACACCTTC. Translation: CASSESSAAANYGYTF.

The chain uses TRBV5-6 and TRBJ2-6; 10 bases are shared with TRBD1. Germline values: CDR1 SGHDT, CDR2 YYEEEE. This CDR3 spans 18 amino acids. V lost 8 bases, J lost 3 bases, and 14 bases stayed unmatched. The CDR3 DNA reads TGTGCCAGTGCTCTGCGGACAGGGGGATTTAATGGGGCCAACGTCCTGACTTTC. Translating gives CASALRTGGFNGANVLTF. Looking up the rest from reference TRBV5-6 and TRBJ2-6 gives the full variable domain: DAGVTQSPTHLIKTRGQQVTLRCSPKSGHDTVSWYQQALGQGPQFIFQYYEEEERQRGNFPDRFSGHQFPNYSSELNVNALLLGDSALYLCASALRTGGFNGANVLTFGAGSRLTVL.

The chain is built from TRBV5-1 and TRBJ2-2, with a weak D call TRBD2 (6 bases). Trimming removed 1 base from V and 0 bases from J, with 7 bases in between. Germline loops: CDR1 SGHRS, CDR2 YFSETQ. The CDR3 sequence is 15 residues long. The DNA of the CDR3 is TGCGCCAGCAGCTTGCTAGCGCCGAACACCGGGGAGCTGTTTTTT. It yields the protein CASSLLAPNTGELFF.

J is TRBJ1-2 and V is TRBV7-8; 7 positions match TRBD1. The trim removed 3 bases at V and 4 bases at J, leaving 2 bases unmatched. Germline loops: CDR1 SGHVS, CDR2 FQNEAQ. The CDR3 is made up of 13 amino acids. CDR3 protein: CASSLGQRYGYTF. CDR3 bases: TGTGCCAGCAGCTTGGGACAGCGCTATGGCTACACCTTC.